This T cell receptor (beta chain) was obtained from a study of T-cell memory formation after mild COVID-19. Study-wide points: For contracting clones, CD4+ ones sat mainly in CM and EM, CD8+ in EMRA.

Via MiXCR, TCRdb re-called the 5' RACE reads, giving one row per CDR3 protein. The repertoire consists of a few hundred thousand distinct CDR3 sequences, with approximately 19% occurring once and the leading ten covering around 21%. This clonotype was counted between two and nine times. Its cognate antigen is unknown. V was trimmed by 0 bases and J by 2 bases, leaving 11 bases between them. CDR3 length equals 15 residues. The germline V gene has CDR1 MNHEY and CDR2 SVGAGI. The chain recombines TRBV6-5 with TRBJ2-7, with D maybe TRBD1 (7 bases). Sequencing input: PBMCs or a T cell subset sorted from them (not recorded which). The receptor was isolated from a man aged 18 to 35 who had mild COVID-19 (a few samples of this study predate the infection). Cell type and time point are not known. CDR3 nucleotide sequence: TGTGCCAGCAGTTACTCTTCAGGGGGGCCCTACGAGCAGTACTTC. Residues: CASSYSSGGPYEQYF.